Sequencing of this T cell receptor (beta chain) was carried out in a study of blood T cell repertoires in COVID-19. Study details: The United States, Italy and Spain were the sources of the acute and convalescent COVID-19 samples.

Measured with immunoSEQ multiplex PCR; TCRdb has only the in-frame clones, and not every one. This sample has about 430,000 clones, with nearly 90% found just once. This clone was observed a few times. J was trimmed by 9 bases and V by 3 bases; bases with no gene match: 6. Germline assignment: CDR1 SGHNT and CDR2 YYREEE (reference sequence). CDR3 length: 14 amino acids. This rearrangement joins TRBV5-4 to TRBJ2-1; 10 bases fit TRBD1. The material sequenced was PBMCs or T cells enriched from blood (not recorded which). This sequence was found in a woman aged 18 to 35 who had been exposed to COVID-19. The CDR3 here is CASSSWTGGGEQFF. The CDR3 DNA sequence: TGTGCCAGCAGCTCTTGGACAGGGGGAGGTGAGCAGTTCTTC.